The clone carrying this T cell receptor beta chain occurred many times. Trimming cost V 1 base and J 9 bases, with 9 bases left between them. The CDR3 has 11 residues. Per the germline V gene, CDR1 is SQVTM and CDR2 is ANQGSEA. These data originate in a study of patients and donors after allogeneic stem cell transplantation. One entry per CDR3 protein results from TCRdb running MiXCR on the RT-PCR reads. The sample carries about 57,000 distinct CDR3 sequences, 10% to 15% recorded once. Sequenced sample: blood, either unsorted or a sorted T cell fraction (not recorded which). This clonotype was obtained from a human donor who was either an allogeneic HSCT recipient or a stem cell or donor lymphocyte infusion donor (not recorded which). It is not recorded whose cells these are; they may come from a transplant donor. The chain joins TRBV29-1 to TRBJ1-1, with D possibly matching TRBD1 (6 bases). CDR3 nucleotides: TGCAGCGTTGAAGGGGACATTAAAGCTTTCTTT. It yields the protein CSVEGDIKAFF.